The clone carrying this T cell receptor (beta chain) was recorded at least ten times. The data were obtained in a study of identical twins. Via MiXCR, TCRdb re-called the 5' RACE reads, giving one row per CDR3 protein. The sample holds 690,000 or so distinct CDR3 sequences; around 5.7% are singletons and the top ten take roughly 2%. The length of the CDR3 is 16 residues. The germline V gene has CDR1 SGHAT and CDR2 FQNNGV. V gave up 5 bases and J gave up 1 base, with 16 bases separating them. The clonotype originates from a young man in good health. The V gene is TRBV11-2, the J gene TRBJ2-3; no firm D call. Sequenced input: naive T cells sorted from blood. In DNA form, the CDR3 reads TGTGCCAGCAGCCCCACCTTCCAGCGACGCACAGATACGCAGTATTTT. This gives the protein CASSPTFQRRTDTQYF.